This TCR beta chain stems from a study of vaccination and CD4 T cells after COVID-19. The overall study: Comprising six males and four females, the convalescent participants counted two Hispanic individuals among them. Drawing of post-COVID samples took place a median roughly 100 days after diagnosis (range 35 to 161). Post-vaccine sample collection happened at a median of approximately 70 days after dose two, ranging 14 to 241.

The Oncomine TCR Beta short-read assay was what sequenced the DNA obtained from cultured CD4+ T cells. Via MiXCR, TCRdb re-called the PCR reads, giving one row per CDR3 protein. The sample includes some 5,000 distinct CDR3 sequences, roughly 53% of them seen just once. This clonotype was seen a single time. Its antigen is not identified. The treatment is: approximately 11-day PBMC culture with coronavirus spike peptide pools or control peptides (ViraFEST assay). This CDR3 is 14 amino acids long. Looked up from germline, CDR1 is MNHNS and CDR2 is SASEGT. The V and J ends lost 3 bases and 6 bases respectively, with 14 bases between them. Study-level points and caveats: Within convalescent individuals, 304 out of 307 vaccine-specific clones proved to be spike mono-reactive.

The specimen was CD4+ T cells from blood, cultured in vitro. The V gene is TRBV6-1, the J gene TRBJ1-1; D may be TRBD1 (6 bases). This clonotype originated in a human donor who had recovered from COVID-19. CDR3 sequence: CASSDLRGTSEAFF. CDR3 in DNA: TGTGCCAGCAGTGATCTTCGGGGGACATCTGAAGCTTTCTTT.